This T cell receptor (beta chain) appears in the sequencing data of a study of CD8 T cells in Susac syndrome. The sequenced target, TCR beta, came from blood CD8+ and CD4+ T cells. The patients who served as multiple sclerosis controls were treatment-naive and had stable or active relapsing-remitting disease that fulfilled the revised McDonald criteria. Negative isolation was used for CD8+ and CD4+ T cells and FACS enrichment for TEMRA cells. CDR1 is LGHDT and CDR2 is YNNKEL in the germline V gene (reference sequence). The J segment lost 6 bases and the V segment lost 6 bases, leaving 7 bases of the junction unmatched. The CDR3 length is 14 residues. Reverse transcription of roughly 0.5 to 1 ug RNA was performed with random hexamers. Amplification of TCR beta CDR3 was carried out by immunoSEQ multiplex PCR, which covered 54 Vbeta and 13 Jbeta segments. Each CDR3 protein gets one entry after TCRdb re-called the immunoSEQ multiplex PCR reads with MiXCR. The sample holds around 130,000 distinct CDR3 sequences, 95% seen once.

The rearrangement uses TRBV3-1 and TRBJ1-5; 8 bases map to TRBD1. This TCR came from a human donor with multiple sclerosis. The sequencing sample was made of CD4+ T cells from PBMCs. The CDR3 protein is CASSSGQGPQPQHF. The CDR3 DNA reads TGTGCCAGCAGTTCAGGACAGGGCCCTCAGCCCCAGCATTTT.